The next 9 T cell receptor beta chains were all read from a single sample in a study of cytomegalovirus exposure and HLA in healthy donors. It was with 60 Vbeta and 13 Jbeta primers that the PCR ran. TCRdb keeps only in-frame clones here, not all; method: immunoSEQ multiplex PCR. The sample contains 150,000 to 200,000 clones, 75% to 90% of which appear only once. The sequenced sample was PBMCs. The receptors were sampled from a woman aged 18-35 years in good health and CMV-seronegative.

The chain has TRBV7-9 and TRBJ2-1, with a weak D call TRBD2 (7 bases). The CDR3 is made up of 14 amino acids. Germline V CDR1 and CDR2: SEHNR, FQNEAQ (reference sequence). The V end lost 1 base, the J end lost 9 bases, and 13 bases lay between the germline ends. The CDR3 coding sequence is TGTGCCAGCAGCTTAGAAGGGGGGGCGCTTGAGCAGTTCTTC. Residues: CASSLEGGALEQFF.

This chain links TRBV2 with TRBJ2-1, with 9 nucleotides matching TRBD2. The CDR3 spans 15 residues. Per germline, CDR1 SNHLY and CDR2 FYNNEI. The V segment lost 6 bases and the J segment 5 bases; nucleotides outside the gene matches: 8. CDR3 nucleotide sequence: TGTGCCAGCAGGGGACTAGCTCTCGGAAACAATGAGCAGTTCTTC. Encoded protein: CASRGLALGNNEQFF.

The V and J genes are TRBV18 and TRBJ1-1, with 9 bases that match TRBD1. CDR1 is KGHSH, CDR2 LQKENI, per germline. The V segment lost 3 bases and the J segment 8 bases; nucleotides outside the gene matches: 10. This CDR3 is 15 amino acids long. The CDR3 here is CASSPGTGTYGEAFF. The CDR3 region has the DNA TGTGCCAGCTCACCCGGGACAGGGACCTACGGGGAAGCTTTCTTT.

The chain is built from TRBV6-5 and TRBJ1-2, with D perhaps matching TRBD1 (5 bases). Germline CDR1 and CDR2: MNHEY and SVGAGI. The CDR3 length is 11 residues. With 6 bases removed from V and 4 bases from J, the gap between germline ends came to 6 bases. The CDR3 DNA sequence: TGTGCCAGCAGCACAGGCTATGGCTACACCTTC. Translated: CASSTGYGYTF.

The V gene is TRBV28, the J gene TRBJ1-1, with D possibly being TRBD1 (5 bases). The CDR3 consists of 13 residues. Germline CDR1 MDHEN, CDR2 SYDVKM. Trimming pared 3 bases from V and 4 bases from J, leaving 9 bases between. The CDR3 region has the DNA TGTGCCAGCAGTTTGCGGGGCCTCACTGAAGCTTTCTTT. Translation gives CASSLRGLTEAFF.

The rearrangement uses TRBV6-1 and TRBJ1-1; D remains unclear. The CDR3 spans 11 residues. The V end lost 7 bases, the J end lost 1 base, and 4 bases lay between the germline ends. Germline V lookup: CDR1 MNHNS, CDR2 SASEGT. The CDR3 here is CASMRNTEAFF. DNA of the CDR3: TGTGCCAGCATGCGGAACACTGAAGCTTTCTTT.

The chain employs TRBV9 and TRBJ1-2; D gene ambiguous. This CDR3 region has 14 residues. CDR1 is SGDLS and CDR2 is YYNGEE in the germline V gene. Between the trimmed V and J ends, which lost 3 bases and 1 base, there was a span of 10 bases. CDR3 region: CASSAANGNYGYTF. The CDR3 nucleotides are TGTGCCAGCAGCGCCGCAAACGGTAACTATGGCTACACCTTC.

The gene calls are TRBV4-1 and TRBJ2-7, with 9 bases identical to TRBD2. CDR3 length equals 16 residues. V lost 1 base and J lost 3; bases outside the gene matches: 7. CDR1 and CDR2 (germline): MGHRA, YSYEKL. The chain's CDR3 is CASSQASGGLNYEQYF. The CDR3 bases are TGCGCCAGCAGCCAAGCCAGCGGGGGGTTGAACTACGAGCAGTACTTC.

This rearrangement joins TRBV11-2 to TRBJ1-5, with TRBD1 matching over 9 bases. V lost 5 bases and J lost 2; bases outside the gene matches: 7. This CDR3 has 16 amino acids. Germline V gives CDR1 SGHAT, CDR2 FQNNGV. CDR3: CASSPQGAPGNQPQHF. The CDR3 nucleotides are TGTGCCAGCAGCCCACAGGGGGCGCCGGGCAATCAGCCCCAGCATTTT.